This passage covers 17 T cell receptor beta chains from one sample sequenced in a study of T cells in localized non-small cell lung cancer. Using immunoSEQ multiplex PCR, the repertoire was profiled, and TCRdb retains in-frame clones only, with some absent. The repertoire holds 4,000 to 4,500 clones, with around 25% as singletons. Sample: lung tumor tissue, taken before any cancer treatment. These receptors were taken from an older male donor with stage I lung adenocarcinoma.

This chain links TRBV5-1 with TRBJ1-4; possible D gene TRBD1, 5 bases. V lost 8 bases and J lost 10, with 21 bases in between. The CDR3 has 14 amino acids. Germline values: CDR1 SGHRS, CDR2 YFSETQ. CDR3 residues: CASCPGPSTGKLFF. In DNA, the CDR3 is TGCGCCAGTTGCCCGGGGCCCTCTACGGGAAAACTGTTTTTT. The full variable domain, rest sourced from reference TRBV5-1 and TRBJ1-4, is KAGVTQTPRYLIKTRGQQVTLSCSPISGHRSVSWYQQTPGQGLQFLFEYFSETQRNKGNFPGRFSGRQFSNSRSEMNVSTLELGDSALYLCASCPGPSTGKLFFGSGTQLSVL.

The CDR3 region is CASSYQSGGTNTEAFF. CDR3 DNA sequence: TGTGCCAGCAGTTACCAGTCAGGGGGCACGAACACTGAAGCTTTCTTT. The V and J genes are TRBV6-8 and TRBJ1-1; 8 nucleotides line up with TRBD1. From germline, CDR1 is MNHGY and CDR2 SAAAGT. CDR3 size: 16 residues. The junction had 6 bases not matched to a gene; V was cut back by 2 bases and J by 1 base.

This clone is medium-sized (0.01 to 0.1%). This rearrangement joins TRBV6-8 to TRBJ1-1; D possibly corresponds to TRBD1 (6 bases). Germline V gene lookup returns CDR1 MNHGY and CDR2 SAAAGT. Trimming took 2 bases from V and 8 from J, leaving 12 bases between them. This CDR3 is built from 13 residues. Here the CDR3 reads CASSYSQGTEAFF. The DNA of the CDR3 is TGTGCCAGCAGTTACAGCCAGGGGACAGAAGCTTTCTTT.

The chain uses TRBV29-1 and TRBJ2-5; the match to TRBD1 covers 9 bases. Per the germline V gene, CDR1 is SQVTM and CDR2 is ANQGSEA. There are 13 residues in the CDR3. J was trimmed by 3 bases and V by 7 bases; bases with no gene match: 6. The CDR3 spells CSGRDRVKETQYF. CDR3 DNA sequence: TGCAGCGGCAGGGACAGGGTGAAAGAGACCCAGTACTTC.

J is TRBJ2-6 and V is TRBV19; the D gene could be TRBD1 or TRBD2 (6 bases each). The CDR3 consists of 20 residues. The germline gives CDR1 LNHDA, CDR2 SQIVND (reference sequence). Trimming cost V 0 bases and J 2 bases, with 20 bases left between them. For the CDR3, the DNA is TGTGCCAGTAGTATAGACCGTGTACCGGGGGCCGCCCCTGGGGCCAACGTCCTGACTTTC. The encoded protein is CASSIDRVPGAAPGANVLTF.

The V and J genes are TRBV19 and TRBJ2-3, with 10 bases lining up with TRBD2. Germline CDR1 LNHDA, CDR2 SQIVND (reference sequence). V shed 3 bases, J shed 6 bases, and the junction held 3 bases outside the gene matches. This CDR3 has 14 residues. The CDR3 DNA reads TGTGCCAGTAGTATGGTACTAGCGGGGGATACGCAGTATTTT. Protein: CASSMVLAGDTQYF.

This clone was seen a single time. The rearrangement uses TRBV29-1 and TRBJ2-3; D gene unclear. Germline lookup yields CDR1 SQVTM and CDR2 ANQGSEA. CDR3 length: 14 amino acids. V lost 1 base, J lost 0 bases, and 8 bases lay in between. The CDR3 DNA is TGCAGCGTTGAAGCACGGTCTAGCACAGATACGCAGTATTTT. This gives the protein CSVEARSSTDTQYF.

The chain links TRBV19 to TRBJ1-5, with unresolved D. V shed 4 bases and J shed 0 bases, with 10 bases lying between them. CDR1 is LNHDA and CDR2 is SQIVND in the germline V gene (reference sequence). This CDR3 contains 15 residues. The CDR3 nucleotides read TGTGCCAGTAGTAAACGGGCAGATAGCAATCAGCCCCAGCATTTT. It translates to CASSKRADSNQPQHF.

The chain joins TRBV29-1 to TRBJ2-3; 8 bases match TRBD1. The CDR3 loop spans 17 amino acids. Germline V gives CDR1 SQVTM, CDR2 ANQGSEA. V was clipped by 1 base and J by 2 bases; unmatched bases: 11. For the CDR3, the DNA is TGCAGCGTTGAAGCACCCGGACAGGGTGTTCCCACAGATACGCAGTATTTT. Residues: CSVEAPGQGVPTDTQYF.

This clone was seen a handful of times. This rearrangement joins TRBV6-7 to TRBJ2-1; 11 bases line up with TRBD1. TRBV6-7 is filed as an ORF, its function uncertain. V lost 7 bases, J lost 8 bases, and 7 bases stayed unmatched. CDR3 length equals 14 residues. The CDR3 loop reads CASTLGQGAHEQFF. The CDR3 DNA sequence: TGTGCCAGCACCCTAGGACAGGGGGCGCATGAGCAGTTCTTC.

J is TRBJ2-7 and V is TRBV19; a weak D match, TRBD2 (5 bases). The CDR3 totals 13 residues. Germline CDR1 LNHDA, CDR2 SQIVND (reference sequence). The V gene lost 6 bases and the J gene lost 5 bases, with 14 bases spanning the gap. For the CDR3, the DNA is TGTGCCAGTAGCCCAGAGGGCTTGGACGAGCAGTACTTC. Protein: CASSPEGLDEQYF.

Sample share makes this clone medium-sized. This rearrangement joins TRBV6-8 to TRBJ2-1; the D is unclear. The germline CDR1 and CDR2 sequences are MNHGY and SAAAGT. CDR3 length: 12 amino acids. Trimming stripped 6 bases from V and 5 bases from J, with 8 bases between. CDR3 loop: CASSPVNNEQFF. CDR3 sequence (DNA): TGTGCCAGCAGCCCTGTAAACAATGAGCAGTTCTTC.

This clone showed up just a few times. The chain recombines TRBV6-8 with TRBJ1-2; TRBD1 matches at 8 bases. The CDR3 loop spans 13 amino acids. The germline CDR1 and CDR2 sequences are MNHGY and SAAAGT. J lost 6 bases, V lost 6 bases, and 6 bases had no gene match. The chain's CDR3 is CASRRTGLDGYTF. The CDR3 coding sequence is TGTGCCAGCAGGCGGACAGGGCTGGATGGCTACACCTTC.

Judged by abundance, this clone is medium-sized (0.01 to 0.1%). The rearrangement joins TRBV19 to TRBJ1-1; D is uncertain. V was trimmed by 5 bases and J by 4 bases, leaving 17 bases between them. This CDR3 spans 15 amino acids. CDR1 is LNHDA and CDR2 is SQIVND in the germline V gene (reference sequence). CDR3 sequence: CASSSPDPALTEAFF. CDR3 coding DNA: TGTGCCAGTAGTTCCCCGGACCCAGCCCTCACTGAAGCTTTCTTT.

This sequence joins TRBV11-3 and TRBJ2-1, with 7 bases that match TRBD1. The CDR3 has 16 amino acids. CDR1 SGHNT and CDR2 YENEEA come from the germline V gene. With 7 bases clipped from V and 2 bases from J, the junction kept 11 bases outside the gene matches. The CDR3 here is CASTLTGRSAYNEQFF. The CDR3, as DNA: TGTGCCAGCACCCTGACAGGGAGATCGGCCTACAATGAGCAGTTCTTC.

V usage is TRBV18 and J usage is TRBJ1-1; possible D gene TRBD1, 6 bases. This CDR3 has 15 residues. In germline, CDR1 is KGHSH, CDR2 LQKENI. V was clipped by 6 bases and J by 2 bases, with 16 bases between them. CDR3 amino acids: CASSLSMDRNTEAFF. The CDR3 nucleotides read TGTGCCAGCTCCTTAAGTATGGACAGAAACACTGAAGCTTTCTTT.

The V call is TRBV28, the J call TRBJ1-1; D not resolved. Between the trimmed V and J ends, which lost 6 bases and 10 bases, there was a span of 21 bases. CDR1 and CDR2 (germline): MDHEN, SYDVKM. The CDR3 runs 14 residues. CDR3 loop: CASRSPGNPIGAFF. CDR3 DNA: TGTGCCAGCAGGTCCCCGGGGAACCCAATAGGAGCTTTCTTT.